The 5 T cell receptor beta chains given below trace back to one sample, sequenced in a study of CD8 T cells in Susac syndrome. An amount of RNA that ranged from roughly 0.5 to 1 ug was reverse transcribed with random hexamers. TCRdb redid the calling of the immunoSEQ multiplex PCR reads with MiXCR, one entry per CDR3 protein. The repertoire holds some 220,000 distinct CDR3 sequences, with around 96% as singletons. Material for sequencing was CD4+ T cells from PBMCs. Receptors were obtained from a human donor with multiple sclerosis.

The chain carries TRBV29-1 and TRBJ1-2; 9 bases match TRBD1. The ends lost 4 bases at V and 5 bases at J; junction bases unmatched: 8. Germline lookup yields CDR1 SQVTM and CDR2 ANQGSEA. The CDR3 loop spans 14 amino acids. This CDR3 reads CSVGRTGDFYGYTF. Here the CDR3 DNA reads TGCAGCGTTGGGAGGACAGGGGATTTTTATGGCTACACCTTC.

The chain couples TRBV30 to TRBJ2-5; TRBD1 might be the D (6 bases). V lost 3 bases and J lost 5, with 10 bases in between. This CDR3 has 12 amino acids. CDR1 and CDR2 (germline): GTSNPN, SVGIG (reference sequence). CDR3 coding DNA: TGTGCCTGGAGGGGGGCCCCGGAGACCCAGTACTTC. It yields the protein CAWRGAPETQYF.

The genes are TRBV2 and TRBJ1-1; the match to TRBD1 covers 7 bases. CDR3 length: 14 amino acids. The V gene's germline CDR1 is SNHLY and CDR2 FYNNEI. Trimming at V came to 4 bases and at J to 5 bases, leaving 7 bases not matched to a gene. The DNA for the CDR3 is TGTGCCAGCAGTGGAACCACAGGGGAGACTGAAGCTTTCTTT. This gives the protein CASSGTTGETEAFF.

The CDR3 DNA reads as TGTGCCAGCAGCCAAGCGGGGGACTATGGCTACACCTTC. This sequence encodes CASSQAGDYGYTF. The chain recombines TRBV4-2 with TRBJ1-2; a weak D match, TRBD1 (5 bases). This CDR3 is 13 amino acids long. Between the trimmed V and J ends, which lost 1 base and 3 bases, there was a span of 6 bases. CDR1 and CDR2 from the germline V gene are LGHNA and YNFKEQ.

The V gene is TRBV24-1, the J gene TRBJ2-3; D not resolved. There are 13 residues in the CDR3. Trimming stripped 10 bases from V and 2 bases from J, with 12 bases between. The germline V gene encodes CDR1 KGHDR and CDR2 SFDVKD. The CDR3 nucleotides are TGTGCCACAAGCCCTCGCACCACAGATACGCAGTATTTT. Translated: CATSPRTTDTQYF.